The entry that follows covers one T cell receptor beta chain sequence. The data originate from a study of graft-versus-host responses after intestinal transplantation. Turning to the study itself: Tacrolimus plus steroids were given to all recipients for about 3 years, preceded by anti-thymocyte globulin induction.

The CDR3 runs to 13 residues. The V gene's germline CDR1 is SGHDT and CDR2 YYEEEE. The V and J ends lost 1 base and 7 bases respectively, with 11 bases between them. The protocol was immunoSEQ multiplex PCR, while the TCRdb copy is restricted to in-frame clones and leaves out a portion. In the table there are roughly 29,000 clones, 90% to 95% of which are singletons. The V call is TRBV5-6, the J call TRBJ2-5, with D perhaps matching TRBD1 (5 bases). Sequencing was performed on PBMCs, taken 66 days after intestinal transplant. This clonotype was obtained from a human patient who received an intestinal transplant, so some T cells may come from the graft donor. CDR3 nucleotides: TGTGCCAGCAGCTTGCCGGACAAAGTGACCCAGTACTTC. This gives the protein CASSLPDKVTQYF.